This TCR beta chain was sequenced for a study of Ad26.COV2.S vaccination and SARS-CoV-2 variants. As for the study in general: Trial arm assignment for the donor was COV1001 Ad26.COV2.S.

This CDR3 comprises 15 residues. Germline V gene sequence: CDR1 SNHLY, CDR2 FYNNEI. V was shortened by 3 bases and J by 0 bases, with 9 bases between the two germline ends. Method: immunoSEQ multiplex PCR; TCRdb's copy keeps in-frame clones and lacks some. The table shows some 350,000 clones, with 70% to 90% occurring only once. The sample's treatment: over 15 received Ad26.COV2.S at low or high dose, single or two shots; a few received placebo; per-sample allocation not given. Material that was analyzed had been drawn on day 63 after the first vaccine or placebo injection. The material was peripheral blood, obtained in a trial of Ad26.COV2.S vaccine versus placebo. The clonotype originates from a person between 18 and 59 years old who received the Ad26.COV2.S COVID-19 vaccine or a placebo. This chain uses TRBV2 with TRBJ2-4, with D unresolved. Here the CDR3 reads CASSEAGVAKNIQYF. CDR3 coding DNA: TGTGCCAGCAGTGAGGCTGGGGTAGCCAAAAACATTCAGTACTTC. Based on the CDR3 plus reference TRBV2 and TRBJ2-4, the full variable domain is EPEVTQTPSHQVTQMGQEVILRCVPISNHLYFYWYRQILGQKVEFLVSFYNNEISEKSEIFDDQFSVERPDGSNFTLKIRSTKLEDSAMYFCASSEAGVAKNIQYFGAGTRLSVL.